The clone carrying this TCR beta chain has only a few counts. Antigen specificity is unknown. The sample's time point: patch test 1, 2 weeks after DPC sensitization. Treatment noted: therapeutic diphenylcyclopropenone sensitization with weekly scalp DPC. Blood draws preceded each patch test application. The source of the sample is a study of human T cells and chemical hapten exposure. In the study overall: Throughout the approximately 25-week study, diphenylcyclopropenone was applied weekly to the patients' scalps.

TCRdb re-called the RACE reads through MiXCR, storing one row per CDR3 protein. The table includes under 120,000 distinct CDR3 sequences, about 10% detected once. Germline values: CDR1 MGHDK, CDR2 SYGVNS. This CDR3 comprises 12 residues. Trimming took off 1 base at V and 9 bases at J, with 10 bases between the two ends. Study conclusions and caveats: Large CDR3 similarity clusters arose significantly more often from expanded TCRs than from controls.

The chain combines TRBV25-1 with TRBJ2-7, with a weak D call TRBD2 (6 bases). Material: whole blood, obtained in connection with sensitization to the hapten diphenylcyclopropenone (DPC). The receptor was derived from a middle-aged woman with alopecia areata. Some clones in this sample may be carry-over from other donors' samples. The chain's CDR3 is CASSESGSGQYF. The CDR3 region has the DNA TGTGCCAGCAGTGAATCGGGTAGCGGGCAGTACTTC.